The rows below give T cell receptor beta chains drawn from one sample of a study of T cell changes during pregnancy in multiple sclerosis. Assay: immunoSEQ multiplex PCR; the TCRdb copy retains only in-frame clones and omits some. The sample has about 100,000 clones; 85% to 95% are singletons. Sequenced material: peripheral blood, taken in the third trimester of pregnancy. All receptors come from a female donor in good health, enrolled as a control in a pregnancy study. CDR3s include the opening cysteine and the closing phenylalanine or tryptophan. The D gene is left open where the match is weak. Size is omitted from some rows. Given values are once, few, many or a class for expanded clones.

cdr3_aa cdr3_nt v_call d_call clone_size j_call
CASSGRDKANTGELFF TGTGCCAGCAGCGGCCGGGACAAAGCGAACACCGGGGAGCTGTTTTTT TRBV7-8 . . TRBJ2-2
CSVENHPGQPRGTDTQYF TGCAGCGTGGAGAACCACCCGGGACAGCCAAGGGGCACAGATACGCAGTATTTT TRBV29-1 TRBD1 . TRBJ2-3
CASSLGTGDGYTF TGTGCCAGCAGTTTAGGGACAGGGGATGGCTACACCTTC TRBV27 TRBD1 . TRBJ1-2
CASSSGTSGYEQYF TGTGCCAGCAGCTCCGGGACTAGCGGCTACGAGCAGTACTTC TRBV7-3 TRBD2 . TRBJ2-7
CASSHVTGYQETQYF TGCGCCAGCAGCCATGTGACCGGGTACCAAGAGACCCAGTACTTC TRBV4-3 . . TRBJ2-5
CASSSGASNTEAFF TGTGCCAGCAGTTCAGGGGCCTCGAACACTGAAGCTTTCTTT TRBV6-4 . few TRBJ1-1
CASTESGNSGANVLTF TGCGCCAGCACGGAGAGCGGGAACTCTGGGGCCAACGTCCTGACTTTC TRBV5-1 TRBD2 . TRBJ2-6
CASSSDGLNTGELFF TGTGCCAGCAGCTCGGACGGACTGAACACCGGGGAGCTGTTTTTT TRBV27 . . TRBJ2-2
CASSRALGREETQYF TGTGCCAGCAGCCGGGCCCTAGGCAGGGAAGAGACCCAGTACTTC TRBV11-2 . . TRBJ2-5
CASSPAGTGGLTEAFF TGTGCCAGCAGCCCCGCCGGGACAGGGGGCCTAACTGAAGCTTTCTTT TRBV13 TRBD1 . TRBJ1-1
CASSLRGGGSETQYF TGTGCCAGCAGCTTGAGGGGCGGGGGGTCCGAGACCCAGTACTTC TRBV5-4 TRBD2 . TRBJ2-5
CASSLATGTALNTEAFF TGTGCCAGCAGCTTAGCCACCGGGACAGCTTTGAACACTGAAGCTTTCTTT TRBV7-2 TRBD1 . TRBJ1-1
CASSLRQSTLYGYTF TGTGCCAGCAGCCTCAGACAGTCAACCCTCTATGGCTACACCTTC TRBV7-2 . . TRBJ1-2
CATVGTGRYNEQFF TGTGCCACCGTGGGGACAGGGAGGTACAATGAGCAGTTCTTC TRBV27 TRBD1 . TRBJ2-1
CASSQVPTSGGIAKNIQYF TGCGCCAGCAGCCAAGTCCCCACTAGCGGGGGAATAGCCAAAAACATTCAGTACTTC TRBV4-1 TRBD2 . TRBJ2-4
CASSLGGGAGETQYF TGTGCCAGCAGCTTAGGCGGGGGGGCCGGGGAGACCCAGTACTTC TRBV7-3 TRBD2 . TRBJ2-5
CAWSVGNTEAFF TGTGCCTGGAGTGTCGGGAACACTGAAGCTTTCTTT TRBV30 . . TRBJ1-1
CASSLYGSGDHEQYF TGTGCCAGCAGCTTATATGGTTCAGGGGACCACGAGCAGTACTTC TRBV11-3 . . TRBJ2-7
CASSLAPGQSNQPQHF TGTGCCAGCAGCTTGGCACCGGGACAGAGCAATCAGCCCCAGCATTTT TRBV5-4 TRBD1 . TRBJ1-5
CASSLATGQYYEQYF TGCGCCAGCAGCTTGGCCACGGGACAGTACTACGAGCAGTACTTC TRBV5-1 TRBD1 . TRBJ2-7
CASSHLAGYGSQPQHF TGCGCCAGCAGTCACCTTGCAGGGTATGGTAGTCAGCCCCAGCATTTT TRBV23-1 . . TRBJ1-5
CASSPRGTSYGYTF TGTGCCAGCAGCCCGAGGGGGACATCCTATGGCTACACCTTC TRBV9 . . TRBJ1-2
CAWSGQYGNTIYF TGTGCCTGGAGTGGCCAGTATGGAAACACCATATATTTT TRBV30 . . TRBJ1-3
CSVTQGADEQYF TGCAGCGTAACGCAGGGGGCGGACGAGCAGTACTTC TRBV29-1 TRBD1 . TRBJ2-7
CASSVEGGPGNTIYF TGTGCCAGCAGCGTAGAGGGGGGGCCTGGAAACACCATATATTTT TRBV9 . . TRBJ1-3
CASSSNRVGELFF TGTGCCAGCAGCTCTAACAGGGTCGGTGAACTGTTTTTT TRBV7-8 . . TRBJ1-4
CASSQIRQGDTEAFF TGTGCCAGCAGCCAAATCCGTCAGGGGGACACTGAAGCTTTCTTT TRBV4-2 TRBD1 . TRBJ1-1
CASSLYGQTKATF TGTGCCAGCAGCTTATATGGGCAGACAAAAGCCACCTTC TRBV7-2 . . TRBJ1-2
CASTRDRGLRETQYF TGTGCCAGTACCCGGGACAGGGGTTTGAGGGAGACCCAGTACTTC TRBV19 TRBD1 . TRBJ2-5
CASRSYRGSDGTEAFF TGTGCCAGCAGATCATACAGGGGCTCCGATGGCACTGAAGCTTTCTTT TRBV7-9 TRBD1 . TRBJ1-1
CASSSTGWEQYF TGTGCCAGCAGCTCGACAGGGTGGGAGCAGTACTTC TRBV11-3 TRBD1 . TRBJ2-7
CASSPRQGQSSGNTIYF TGTGCCAGCAGCCCAAGACAGGGCCAAAGCTCTGGAAACACCATATATTTT TRBV7-9 TRBD1 . TRBJ1-3
CASSLALGRGLDSPLHF TGTGCCAGCAGCTTAGCGCTGGGAAGGGGTTTAGATTCACCCCTCCACTTT TRBV7-2 . . TRBJ1-6
CASSESGRGVYGYTF TGTGCCAGCAGTGAATCGGGTAGGGGCGTCTATGGCTACACCTTC TRBV25-1 . . TRBJ1-2
CASSFSGQRGGLGANVLTF TGTGCCAGCAGCTTTTCCGGTCAGCGGGGGGGCCTTGGGGCCAACGTCCTGACTTTC TRBV5-5 TRBD2 once TRBJ2-6
CASPRTGGAKLAGGSTDTQYF TGTGCCAGCCCACGGACAGGGGGTGCGAAATTAGCGGGGGGTAGCACAGATACGCAGTATTTT TRBV18 . . TRBJ2-3
CSASEAVEQYF TGCAGTGCTAGCGAAGCTGTCGAGCAGTACTTC TRBV20-1 . . TRBJ2-7
CASSQQGVPTDTQYF TGCGCCAGCAGCCAACAGGGGGTTCCCACAGATACGCAGTATTTT TRBV4-3 TRBD1 . TRBJ2-3
CASSQANRDSPLHF TGTGCCAGCAGCCAAGCTAACAGGGATTCACCCCTCCACTTT TRBV4-2 . . TRBJ1-6
CASSLDLRTGVNSPLHF TGTGCCAGCAGCTTGGACCTCAGGACAGGGGTAAATTCACCCCTCCACTTT TRBV5-6 TRBD1 . TRBJ1-6
CASSQEPGLFNGYTF TGCGCCAGCAGCCAAGAACCGGGACTTTTTAATGGCTACACCTTC TRBV4-1 . . TRBJ1-2
CATSRRTGLNEQFF TGTGCCACCAGCAGAAGGACAGGGTTGAATGAGCAGTTCTTC TRBV15 TRBD1 . TRBJ2-1
CASSLTGRNTEAFF TGCGCCAGCAGCTTAACAGGGAGGAACACTGAAGCTTTCTTT TRBV5-1 . . TRBJ1-1
CASSPGQIGEQFF TGTGCCAGCAGTCCAGGACAGATAGGGGAGCAGTTCTTC TRBV6-5 . . TRBJ2-1
CASSPRGPTDTQYF TGTGCCAGCAGCCCCCGCGGCCCTACAGATACGCAGTATTTT TRBV7-2 . few TRBJ2-3
CASSLRQGFPGELFF TGTGCCAGCAGCTTAAGGCAGGGGTTCCCCGGGGAGCTGTTTTTT TRBV13 . . TRBJ2-2
CASSFTAHNEQFF TGTGCCAGCAGTTTCACAGCTCACAATGAGCAGTTCTTC TRBV28 . . TRBJ2-1
CASTWEVVTEAFF TGTGCCAGCACGTGGGAGGTCGTCACTGAAGCTTTCTTT TRBV7-9 . once TRBJ1-1
CASSYRDTDNSPLHF TGTGCCAGCAGTTACCGGGACACAGATAATTCACCCCTCCACTTT TRBV27 . . TRBJ1-6